This paragraph reports one T cell receptor (beta chain). Its target is not known. CDR1 and CDR2 (germline): SGDLS, YYNGEE. V lost 0 bases and J 7 bases, leaving 8 bases between the germline ends. This CDR3 has 13 amino acids. Via MiXCR, TCRdb re-called the RT-PCR reads, giving one row per CDR3 protein. The sample has hundreds of thousands of distinct CDR3 sequences, 16% seen once. The source of the sample is a study of response to subunit inactivated influenza vaccine. General study results and limits: Few additional T cells are recruited per seasonal influenza vaccination, authors suggested.

The sample was CD4+ T cells sorted from PBMCs, taken roughly 24 months after vaccination. The origin of this receptor is a man aged 50 to 69 who received an inactivated influenza vaccine. The rearrangement uses TRBV9 and TRBJ1-5; unclear D gene. CDR3 sequence reads: CASSVGNGQPQHF. DNA for the CDR3: TGTGCCAGCAGCGTAGGTAACGGGCAGCCCCAGCATTTT. Supplemented by reference TRBV9 and TRBJ1-5, the full variable domain reads DSGVTQTPKHLITATGQRVTLRCSPRSGDLSVYWYQQSLDQGLQFLIQYYNGEERAKGNILERFSAQQFPDLHSELNLSSLELGDSALYFCASSVGNGQPQHFGDGTRLSIL.